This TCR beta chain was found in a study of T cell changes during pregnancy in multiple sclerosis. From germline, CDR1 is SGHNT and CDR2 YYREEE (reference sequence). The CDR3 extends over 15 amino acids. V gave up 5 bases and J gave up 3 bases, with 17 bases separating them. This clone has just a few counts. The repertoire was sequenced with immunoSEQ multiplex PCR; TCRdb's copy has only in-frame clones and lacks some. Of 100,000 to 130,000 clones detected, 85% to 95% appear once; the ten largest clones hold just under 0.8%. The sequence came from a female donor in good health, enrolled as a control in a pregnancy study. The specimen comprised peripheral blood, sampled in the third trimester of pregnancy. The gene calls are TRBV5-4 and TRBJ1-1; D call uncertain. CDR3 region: CASRTYRGLDTEAFF. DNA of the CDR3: TGTGCCAGCAGAACGTACAGAGGGTTAGACACTGAAGCTTTCTTT.